The 11 T cell receptor beta chains in this list originate from one sample, sequenced in a study of T cells in narcolepsy. Measured with immunoSEQ multiplex PCR; TCRdb has only the in-frame clones, and not every one. In the table there are about 30,000 clones, approximately 80% of which are singletons. Sequencing used CD45RA- memory CD4+ T cells from PBMCs. The receptors derive from a human donor with narcolepsy.

The chain uses TRBV6-5 and TRBJ1-2; no clear D. V shed 0 bases and J shed 8 bases, with 13 bases lying between them. The length of the CDR3 is 14 residues. Germline values: CDR1 MNHEY, CDR2 SVGAGI. DNA for the CDR3: TGTGCCAGCAGTTACTCTTCCGGCACCTCCGGCTACACCTTC. It encodes CASSYSSGTSGYTF.

This rearrangement joins TRBV6-6 to TRBJ2-7; 9 nucleotides line up with TRBD1. Germline CDR1 is MNHNY and CDR2 is SVGAGI (reference sequence). The V segment lost 4 bases and the J segment 3 bases; nucleotides outside the gene matches: 7. CDR3 size: 15 residues. For the CDR3, the DNA is TGTGCCAGCAGTTTGTCCGGGACAGGGTACTACGAGCAGTACTTC. This sequence encodes CASSLSGTGYYEQYF.

This chain uses TRBV6-5 with TRBJ1-2, with TRBD1 identical over 11 bases. This CDR3 contains 13 residues. V dropped 6 bases and J dropped 7; count of bases not matched to a gene: 4. Germline values: CDR1 MNHEY, CDR2 SVGAGI. CDR3 DNA: TGTGCCAGCAGGGGGACAGGGGGTAGTGGCTACACCTTC. Translating it yields CASRGTGGSGYTF.

The V and J genes are TRBV7-6 and TRBJ2-2, with D unresolved. The germline gives CDR1 SGHVS, CDR2 FNYEAQ. V was trimmed by 1 base and J by 6 bases, leaving 12 bases between them. This CDR3 has 15 residues. CDR3 in amino acids: CASSLVGLDAGELFF. In nucleotides, the CDR3 is TGTGCCAGCAGCTTAGTCGGCCTTGACGCCGGGGAGCTGTTTTTT.

This clone was recorded once. The V call is TRBV18, the J call TRBJ2-2; no clear D. This CDR3 comprises 13 residues. The germline gives CDR1 KGHSH, CDR2 LQKENI. With 2 bases removed from V and 1 base from J, the gap between germline ends came to 2 bases. The CDR3 here is CASSPKNTGELFF. As DNA, the CDR3 is TGTGCCAGCTCACCAAAGAACACCGGGGAGCTGTTTTTT.

The chain links TRBV7-9 to TRBJ2-7; 8 bases are shared with TRBD1. CDR1 SEHNR and CDR2 FQNEAQ come from the germline V gene (reference sequence). There are 14 residues in the CDR3. After removal of 5 bases from V and 7 bases from J, the junction contained 10 bases not matched to a gene. The CDR3 region is CASSASGTGTEQYF. The DNA of the CDR3 is TGTGCCAGCAGCGCCTCCGGGACAGGCACGGAGCAGTACTTC.

The rearrangement links TRBV4-1 to TRBJ1-1; no definite D call. V was clipped by 1 base and J by 4 bases, with 13 bases between them. The germline V gene encodes CDR1 MGHRA and CDR2 YSYEKL. The CDR3 extends over 15 amino acids. CDR3: CASSQGGIRSTEAFF. The CDR3, as DNA: TGCGCCAGCAGCCAAGGAGGAATACGGAGCACTGAAGCTTTCTTT.

The V and J genes are TRBV5-1 and TRBJ2-3; D gene ambiguous. The CDR3 is made up of 12 amino acids. CDR1 and CDR2 (germline): SGHRS, YFSETQ. Trimming took 4 bases from V and 0 from J, leaving 3 bases between them. The CDR3 DNA reads TGCGCCAGCAGCCTCAGCACAGATACGCAGTATTTT. It encodes CASSLSTDTQYF.

The rearrangement uses TRBV27 and TRBJ2-3; TRBD2 matches 8 bases. The J segment lost 4 bases and the V segment lost 7 bases, leaving 10 bases of the junction unmatched. This CDR3 is 15 amino acids long. Germline CDR1 reads MNHEY; CDR2 reads SMNVEV (reference sequence). DNA for the CDR3: TGTGCCAGCACCTACTCAGCGGGAGCAGCAGATACGCAGTATTTT. Translating gives CASTYSAGAADTQYF.

This sequence joins TRBV2 and TRBJ2-5; 7 positions match TRBD1. The CDR3 spans 14 residues. Looked up from germline, CDR1 is SNHLY and CDR2 is FYNNEI. V lost 6 bases to trimming and J lost 5 bases; unmatched junction nucleotides: 9. The CDR3 reads CASSQTGIRETQYF. The DNA of the CDR3 is TGTGCCAGCAGCCAGACAGGGATTCGGGAGACCCAGTACTTC. Using reference TRBV2 and TRBJ2-5 for the parts outside the CDR3, the full variable domain is EPEVTQTPSHQVTQMGQEVILRCVPISNHLYFYWYRQILGQKVEFLVSFYNNEISEKSEIFDDQFSVERPDGSNFTLKIRSTKLEDSAMYFCASSQTGIRETQYFGPGTRLLVL.

V gene TRBV4-1 combines with J gene TRBJ1-5, with unresolved D. The CDR3 totals 16 residues. The V end lost 0 bases, the J end lost 0 bases, and 9 bases lay between the germline ends. The germline CDR1 and CDR2 sequences are MGHRA and YSYEKL. The CDR3 bases are TGCGCCAGCAGCCAAGAGGGCAGCTATAGCAATCAGCCCCAGCATTTT. It encodes CASSQEGSYSNQPQHF.